The TCR beta chain described here comes from a study of T cell changes during pregnancy in multiple sclerosis (dated by TCRdb to 2018 to 2020). Regarding the research as a whole: In women with multiple sclerosis, the researchers looked at how the T cell repertoire shifted as pregnancy progressed.

Library generation was performed with the immunoSEQ multiplex PCR assay. Entries here come from immuneACCESS through TCRdb and include only in-frame sequences with V and J called. Some clones fail to appear in such tables; in the studies checked, an unresolved V gene covers under half of the shortfall, and the cause of the remainder is unknown. The sample table shows some 67,000 clones, and around 90% are seen once. 2.3% of the sample is in the top ten clones. Comment on this clone: Its binding antigen is unknown. No base quality information exists; no much larger clone differs at one position.

The TCR comes from a female donor with multiple sclerosis, enrolled in a pregnancy study. This specimen was peripheral blood, taken in the first trimester of pregnancy.

This receptor has the CDR3 CASSPRGESYEQYF. The bases read TGTGCCAGCTCACCTCGCGGGGAGTCCTACGAGCAGTACTTC. This receptor chain uses TRBV18 and TRBJ2-7; TRBD2 is a possible D gene, resting on 6 matching bases. Taken from cysteine to phenylalanine, the CDR3 has 14 residues. Only the CDR3 part of the read is kept: 42 bases, read in frame from the first base. CDR1 and CDR2, looked up from the germline V gene, are KGHSH and LQKENI. Trimming costs V 3 bases and J 1 base, and their ends lie 10 bases apart.